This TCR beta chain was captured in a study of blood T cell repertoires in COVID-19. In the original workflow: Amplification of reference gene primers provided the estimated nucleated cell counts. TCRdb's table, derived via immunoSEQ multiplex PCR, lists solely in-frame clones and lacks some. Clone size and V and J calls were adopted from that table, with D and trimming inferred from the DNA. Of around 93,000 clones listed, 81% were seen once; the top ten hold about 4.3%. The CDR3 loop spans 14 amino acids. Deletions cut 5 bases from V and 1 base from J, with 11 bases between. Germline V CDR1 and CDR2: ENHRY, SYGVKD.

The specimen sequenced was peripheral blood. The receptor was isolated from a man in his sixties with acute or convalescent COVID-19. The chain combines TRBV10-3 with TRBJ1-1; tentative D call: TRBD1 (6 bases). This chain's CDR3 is CAISWDTSNTEAFF. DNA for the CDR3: TGTGCCATCAGTTGGGACACCTCGAACACTGAAGCTTTCTTT.